This T cell receptor beta chain was recorded in a study of CD8+CD57+ T cells in acquired aplastic anemia. Using genomic DNA as the template, TCR beta VDJ and CDR3 profiling was carried out. MiXCR, applied by TCRdb to the reads, yields one record per CDR3 protein. Of about 420,000 distinct CDR3 sequences listed, around 72% are singletons. CDR3 length: 14 amino acids. V was shortened by 3 bases and J by 6 bases, with 15 bases between the two germline ends. CDR1 is LNHNV, CDR2 YYDKDF, per germline (reference sequence). Sequenced input: sorted CD4+, CD8+, or CD8+CD57+ T cells (not recorded which) from PBMCs. The chain recombines TRBV15 with TRBJ2-7; no clear D gene. This clonotype originated in a human donor in good health, serving as a control. CDR3 sequence reads: CATSSDLSGFEQYF. The CDR3 DNA reads as TGTGCCACCAGCAGTGACCTCAGTGGTTTCGAGCAGTACTTC.